This T cell receptor beta chain originates from a study of blood T cell repertoires in COVID-19. For the study at large: Samples taken during acute and convalescent COVID-19 were collected in the United States, Italy and Spain. The cDNA or gDNA used as material had been derived from T cells, B-cell-depleted T cells, or PBMCs.

Germline V gene sequence: CDR1 SGHAT, CDR2 FQNNGV. The CDR3 consists of 14 residues. The germline V and J ends were trimmed by 5 bases and 6 bases, with 14 bases remaining between them. Study processing details: Counts of nucleated cells, estimated from reference gene primer amplification, were obtained. Method: immunoSEQ multiplex PCR; TCRdb's copy keeps in-frame clones and lacks some. That table gives V, J and clone size, and the DNA gave D and trimming. This table has 140,000 to 150,000 clones, around 87% appearing once. This TCR came from a man aged 50-60 years who had recovered from COVID-19. The sequencing sample was made of peripheral blood. The chain carries TRBV11-2 and TRBJ1-5; D is possibly TRBD1 (5 bases). Written as DNA, the CDR3 is TGTGCCAGCAGCCCCTATGCGGGGGGTCAGCCCCAGCATTTT. Residues: CASSPYAGGQPQHF.